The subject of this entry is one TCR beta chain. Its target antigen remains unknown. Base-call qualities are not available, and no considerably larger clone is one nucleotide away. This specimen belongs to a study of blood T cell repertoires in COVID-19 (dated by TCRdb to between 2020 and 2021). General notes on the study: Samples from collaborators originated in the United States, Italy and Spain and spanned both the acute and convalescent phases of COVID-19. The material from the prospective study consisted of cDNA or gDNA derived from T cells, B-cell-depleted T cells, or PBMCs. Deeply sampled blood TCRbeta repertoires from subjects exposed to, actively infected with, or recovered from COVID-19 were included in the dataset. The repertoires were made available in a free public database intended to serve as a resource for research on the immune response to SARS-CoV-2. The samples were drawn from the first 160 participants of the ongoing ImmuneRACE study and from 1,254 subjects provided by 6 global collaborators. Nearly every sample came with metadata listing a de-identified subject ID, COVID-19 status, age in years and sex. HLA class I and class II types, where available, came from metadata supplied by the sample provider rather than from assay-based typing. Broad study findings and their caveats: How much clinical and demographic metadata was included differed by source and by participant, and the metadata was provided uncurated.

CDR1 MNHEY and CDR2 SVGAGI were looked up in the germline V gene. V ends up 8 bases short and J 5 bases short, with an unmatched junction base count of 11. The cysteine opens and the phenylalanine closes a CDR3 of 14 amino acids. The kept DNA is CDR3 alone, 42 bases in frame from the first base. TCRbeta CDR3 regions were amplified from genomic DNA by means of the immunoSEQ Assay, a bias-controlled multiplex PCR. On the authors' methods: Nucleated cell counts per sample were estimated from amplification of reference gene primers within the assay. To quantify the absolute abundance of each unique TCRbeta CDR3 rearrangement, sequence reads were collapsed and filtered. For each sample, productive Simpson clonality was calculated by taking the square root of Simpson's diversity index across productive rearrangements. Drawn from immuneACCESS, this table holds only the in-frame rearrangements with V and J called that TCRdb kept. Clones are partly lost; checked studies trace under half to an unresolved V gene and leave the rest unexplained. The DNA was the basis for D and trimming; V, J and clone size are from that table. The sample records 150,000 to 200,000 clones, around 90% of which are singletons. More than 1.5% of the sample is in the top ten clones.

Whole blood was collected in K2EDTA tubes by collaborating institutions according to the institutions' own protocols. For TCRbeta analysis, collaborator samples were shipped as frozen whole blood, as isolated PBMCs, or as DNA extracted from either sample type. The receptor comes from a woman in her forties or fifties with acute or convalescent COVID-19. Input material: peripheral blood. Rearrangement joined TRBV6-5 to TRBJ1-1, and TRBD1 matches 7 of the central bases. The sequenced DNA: TGTGCCAGCTCGCGACAGGGTCGTCAGACTGAAGCTTTCTTT. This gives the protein CASSRQGRQTEAFF.